What follows are 27 T cell receptor beta chains derived from one specimen sequenced in a study of CD8 T cells in Susac syndrome. Random-hexamer reverse transcription was applied to roughly 0.5 to 1 ug RNA. MiXCR was run by TCRdb on the immunoSEQ multiplex PCR reads, yielding one entry per CDR3 protein. The sample carries approximately 150,000 distinct CDR3 sequences, 85% to 95% recorded once. Material: CD4+ T cells from PBMCs. These receptors all come from a human donor with multiple sclerosis.

The chain links TRBV29-1 to TRBJ2-5; TRBD1 agrees at 7 bases. Unmatched junction bases numbered 17, after V lost 5 bases and J lost 2 bases. The length of the CDR3 is 17 residues. CDR1 is SQVTM, CDR2 ANQGSEA, per germline. CDR3 sequence (DNA): TGCAGCGTTTTGTTGCGCAGGGGGAAATGGGGGCAAGAGACCCAGTACTTC. It codes for CSVLLRRGKWGQETQYF.

The chain is built from TRBV3-1 and TRBJ2-5, with TRBD2 identical over 9 bases. V was clipped by 4 bases and J by 2 bases; unmatched bases: 11. This CDR3 comprises 17 residues. Looked up from germline, CDR1 is LGHDT and CDR2 is YNNKEL (reference sequence). CDR3 in amino acids: CASSLLAGRSPQETQYF. In DNA, the CDR3 is TGTGCCAGCAGCCTCCTAGCGGGGCGGAGCCCTCAAGAGACCCAGTACTTC.

The CDR3 spells CASSRRRQPQHF. The DNA for the CDR3 is TGCGCCAGCAGTCGTCGGCGTCAGCCCCAGCATTTT. This rearrangement joins TRBV23-1 to TRBJ1-5, with D unclear. TRBV23-1 is sorted into the ORF group, with uncertain function. The CDR3 extends over 12 amino acids. Trimming took 4 bases from V and 6 from J, leaving 7 bases between them.

The rearrangement joins TRBV27 to TRBJ1-2; TRBD1 aligns across 11 bases. V was clipped by 5 bases and J by 7 bases; unmatched bases: 6. Germline V gives CDR1 MNHEY, CDR2 SMNVEV (reference sequence). The CDR3 is 14 amino acids. The CDR3: CASSMDRGRGGYTF. In nucleotides, the CDR3 is TGTGCCAGCAGTATGGACAGGGGGCGAGGTGGCTACACCTTC.

This sequence joins TRBV12-3 or TRBV12-4 and TRBJ2-1; D not resolved. This CDR3 region has 18 residues. Trimming removed 1 base at V and 9 bases at J, with 25 bases between. CDR3 amino acids: CASSLGLPAEPFHGEQFF. For the CDR3, the DNA is TGTGCCAGCAGTTTAGGCCTCCCTGCGGAACCCTTTCATGGTGAGCAGTTCTTC.

The chain recombines TRBV11-1 with TRBJ2-6; 11 bases fit TRBD1. There are 18 residues in the CDR3. Trimming at V came to 5 bases and at J to 4 bases, leaving 10 bases not matched to a gene. The germline V gene has CDR1 SGHAT and CDR2 FQDESV (reference sequence). For the CDR3, the DNA is TGTGCCAGCAGCCGCGGACAGGGGGCGATGGAAGGGGCCAACGTCCTGACTTTC. Translating it yields CASSRGQGAMEGANVLTF.

The rearrangement uses TRBV30 and TRBJ1-2; D gene uncertain. V lost 0 bases to trimming and J lost 8 bases, with 16 bases between them. This CDR3 is 14 amino acids long. Per the germline V gene, CDR1 is GTSNPN and CDR2 is SVGIG (reference sequence). CDR3 coding DNA: TGTGCCTGGAGTGTCCTAGGTGGGGTGAGCGGCTACACCTTC. Protein product: CAWSVLGGVSGYTF.

The chain links TRBV6-1 to TRBJ2-3; 7 bases fit TRBD2. The CDR3 runs 16 residues. The germline CDR1 and CDR2 sequences are MNHNS and SASEGT. The J segment lost 0 bases and the V segment lost 5 bases, leaving 8 bases of the junction unmatched. DNA of the CDR3: TGTGCCAGCAGTACGCTTAGCGGGCGGAGCACAGATACGCAGTATTTT. Protein sequence: CASSTLSGRSTDTQYF.

The V call is TRBV19, the J call TRBJ2-5; 7 bases line up with TRBD2. The germline CDR1 and CDR2 sequences are LNHDA and SQIVND (reference sequence). With V trimmed by 6 bases and J by 5 bases, 6 bases remained unmatched. The CDR3 totals 13 residues. The CDR3 loop reads CASSRGVSETQYF. The CDR3 DNA sequence: TGTGCCAGTAGCCGGGGGGTATCGGAGACCCAGTACTTC.

This clonotype was seen more than once but under ten times. V and J are TRBV3-1 and TRBJ2-3, with 7 bases fitting TRBD2. Germline trimming cut 4 bases from V and 3 bases from J; bases unmatched to any gene: 4. This CDR3 is built from 14 residues. CDR1 and CDR2 from the germline V gene are LGHDT and YNNKEL (reference sequence). The CDR3 is CASSRSGWTDTQYF. Written as DNA, the CDR3 is TGTGCCAGCAGCCGTAGCGGGTGGACAGATACGCAGTATTTT.

V is TRBV5-6 and J is TRBJ2-4; D is unresolved. With 0 bases removed from V and 0 bases from J, the gap between germline ends came to 4 bases. Per the germline V gene, CDR1 is SGHDT and CDR2 is YYEEEE. This CDR3 comprises 14 residues. CDR3 sequence reads: CASSLVAAKNIQYF. The CDR3 bases are TGTGCCAGCAGCTTGGTCGCAGCCAAAAACATTCAGTACTTC.

The chain uses TRBV9 and TRBJ1-2; unclear D gene. This CDR3 has 14 residues. Germline lookup yields CDR1 SGDLS and CDR2 YYNGEE. V shed 0 bases and J shed 4 bases, with 10 bases lying between them. CDR3 bases: TGTGCCAGCAGCGTAGCGGAAGGAGCCTATGGCTACACCTTC. Its protein is CASSVAEGAYGYTF.

The rearrangement uses TRBV14 and TRBJ1-1; TRBD1 might be the D (5 bases). V lost 1 base and J 0 bases, leaving 9 bases between the germline ends. This CDR3 is 15 amino acids long. In germline, CDR1 is SGHDN, CDR2 FVKESK. In DNA, the CDR3 is TGTGCCAGCAGCCAAGGACAGTTTATGAACACTGAAGCTTTCTTT. Its protein is CASSQGQFMNTEAFF.

The chain uses TRBV2 and TRBJ1-1, with unresolved D. Germline V gene lookup returns CDR1 SNHLY and CDR2 FYNNEI. The CDR3 runs to 10 residues. The V and J ends lost 2 bases and 11 bases respectively, with 6 bases between them. In DNA, the CDR3 is TGTGCCAGCAGTGAACAGAGGGCTTTCTTT. Protein sequence: CASSEQRAFF.

The rearrangement links TRBV20-1 to TRBJ2-1; weak D call: TRBD2 (6 bases). The CDR3 length is 14 residues. The V gene's germline CDR1 is DFQATT and CDR2 SNEGSKA (reference sequence). Deletions cut 3 bases from V and 9 bases from J, with 18 bases between. This CDR3 reads CSASSLTRNGEQFF. As DNA, the CDR3 is TGCAGTGCTAGCAGCCTGACTAGAAACGGTGAGCAGTTCTTC.

Here the CDR3 DNA reads TGTGCCACCAGTGATACGGGACAGGGTTGGAATGAGCAGTTCTTC. Translated: CATSDTGQGWNEQFF. The chain couples TRBV24-1 to TRBJ2-1; 9 nucleotides line up with TRBD1. Germline lookup yields CDR1 KGHDR and CDR2 SFDVKD. The CDR3 totals 15 residues. V trimming: 3 bases; J trimming: 7 bases; junction bases outside the gene matches: 6.

V and J are TRBV19 and TRBJ1-2, with D perhaps matching TRBD1 (6 bases). The germline CDR1 and CDR2 sequences are LNHDA and SQIVND (reference sequence). V was pared by 5 bases and J by 5 bases, with 18 bases between. The CDR3 covers 15 residues. The CDR3 sequence: CASSQRAEGDYGYTF. DNA of the CDR3: TGTGCCAGTAGTCAAAGGGCAGAGGGGGATTATGGCTACACCTTC.

The chain couples TRBV9 to TRBJ2-3, with TRBD2 matching 9 bases. CDR3 size: 15 residues. In germline, CDR1 is SGDLS, CDR2 YYNGEE. The trim removed 0 bases at V and 3 bases at J, leaving 2 bases unmatched. The CDR3 region is CASSVGAGGTDTQYF. The CDR3 region has the DNA TGTGCCAGCAGCGTAGGGGCGGGAGGGACAGATACGCAGTATTTT.

The gene calls are TRBV28 and TRBJ2-7; maybe TRBD1 (5 bases). From germline, CDR1 is MDHEN and CDR2 SYDVKM. The V end lost 6 bases, the J end lost 5 bases, and 11 bases lay between the germline ends. The CDR3 is made up of 12 amino acids. The CDR3 bases are TGTGCCAGCAGAGGGGCAGGGCACGAGCAGTACTTC. Its translation is CASRGAGHEQYF.

The V gene is TRBV12-3 or TRBV12-4, the J gene TRBJ2-7, with D maybe TRBD2 (6 bases). The CDR3 has 14 residues. V shed 3 bases and J shed 2 bases, with 11 bases lying between them. CDR3 sequence (DNA): TGTGCCAGCAGTTTGTTCGGGGGACCCTACGAGCAGTACTTC. This encodes CASSLFGGPYEQYF.

This chain uses TRBV20-1 with TRBJ2-7, with D possibly being TRBD1 (5 bases). This CDR3 is 14 amino acids long. Germline lookup yields CDR1 DFQATT and CDR2 SNEGSKA (reference sequence). Trimming took 1 base from V and 2 from J, leaving 12 bases between them. The DNA of the CDR3 is TGCAGTGCTAGAGGTGAGGACAACCCCTACGAGCAGTACTTC. Amino acid sequence: CSARGEDNPYEQYF.

The chain has TRBV30 and TRBJ2-3, with 9 nucleotides matching TRBD2. Losses at the gene ends were 4 bases for V and 8 bases for J; bases not matched to a gene: 7. Germline loops: CDR1 GTSNPN, CDR2 SVGIG (reference sequence). The CDR3 extends over 13 amino acids. The CDR3 sequence: CAWTSGVLGTQYF. CDR3 sequence (DNA): TGTGCCTGGACTAGCGGGGTGTTAGGTACGCAGTATTTT.

The rearrangement uses TRBV25-1 and TRBJ1-2; no definite D call. Germline lookup yields CDR1 MGHDK and CDR2 SYGVNS. Trimming took off 8 bases at V and 2 bases at J, with 12 bases between the two ends. The CDR3 is 13 residues long. DNA of the CDR3: TGTGCCAGCGAACCCATGGGGAACTATGGCTACACCTTC. Its translation is CASEPMGNYGYTF.

The genes are TRBV2 and TRBJ2-7, with D hard to call. V lost 6 bases and J lost 6, with 15 bases in between. The CDR3 sequence is 13 residues long. Per the germline V gene, CDR1 is SNHLY and CDR2 is FYNNEI. The CDR3: CASRDRRSGEQYF. Here the CDR3 DNA reads TGTGCCAGCAGGGACCGCCGTTCAGGCGAGCAGTACTTC.

The CDR3 region has the DNA TGCAGCGGGACCGGGACAGGGGGCAAGGGTGAGCAGTTCTTC. Translating it yields CSGTGTGGKGEQFF. The chain has TRBV29-1 and TRBJ2-1; 12 bases align to TRBD1. Germline CDR1 and CDR2: SQVTM and ANQGSEA. V shed 7 bases, J shed 9 bases, and the junction held 10 bases outside the gene matches. The CDR3 runs to 14 residues.

The genes are TRBV9 and TRBJ1-3, with 9 bases identical to TRBD1. Germline values: CDR1 SGDLS, CDR2 YYNGEE. V gave up 4 bases and J gave up 4 bases; unmatched junction bases: 6. There are 15 residues in the CDR3. The CDR3: CASSPTGGRGNTIYF. CDR3 nucleotide sequence: TGTGCCAGCAGCCCGACAGGGGGGAGGGGAAACACCATATATTTT. The full variable domain, its missing parts supplied by reference TRBV9 and TRBJ1-3, is DSGVTQTPKHLITATGQRVTLRCSPRSGDLSVYWYQQSLDQGLQFLIQYYNGEERAKGNILERFSAQQFPDLHSELNLSSLELGDSALYFCASSPTGGRGNTIYFGEGSWLTVV.

The chain employs TRBV29-1 and TRBJ2-7, with 9 bases matching TRBD1. With V trimmed by 4 bases and J by 6 bases, 19 bases remained unmatched. CDR3 length equals 17 residues. The germline V gene encodes CDR1 SQVTM and CDR2 ANQGSEA. The CDR3 reads CSVAQIGQGIRAPEQYF. CDR3 coding DNA: TGCAGCGTTGCCCAGATCGGACAGGGGATTAGAGCGCCCGAGCAGTACTTC.